Each of the 5 T cell receptor beta chains below was sequenced from the same sample in a study of T cell repertoires in cytomegalovirus infection. MiXCR was run by TCRdb on the reads, yielding one entry per CDR3 protein. The repertoire includes 450,000 to 650,000 distinct CDR3 sequences, more than 25% of them detected once, and less than 15% sits in the top ten. The sequenced sample consisted of PBMCs. The receptors were sampled from a human donor in good health (CMV status not recorded). Some clones in this sample may be carry-over from other donors' samples.

This clonotype was seen just once. The chain carries TRBV7-6 and TRBJ1-1; 7 bases agree with TRBD1. This CDR3 comprises 13 residues. Germline values: CDR1 SGHVS, CDR2 FNYEAQ. The CDR3 sequence is CVSSLRRDSEAFF. CDR3 DNA: TGTGTTAGCTCTCTTCGGAGGGACAGCGAAGCTTTCTTT.

This clonotype has a count of ten or more. CDR3 sequence reads: CASSGQGGNTEAFF. CDR3 DNA: TGTGCCAGCAGCGGACAGGGAGGGAACACTGAAGCTTTCTTT. The V call is TRBV12-3 or TRBV12-4, the J call TRBJ1-1; 8 nucleotides line up with TRBD1. The CDR3 covers 14 residues. Unmatched junction bases numbered 4, after V lost 6 bases and J lost 1 base.

This sequence joins TRBV7-2 and TRBJ2-7; 7 nucleotides line up with TRBD1. The CDR3 length is 15 residues. Germline V gives CDR1 SGHTA, CDR2 FQGNSA. V trimming: 4 bases; J trimming: 2 bases; junction bases outside the gene matches: 8. The CDR3 reads CASSSKTGWAYEQYF. The CDR3 region has the DNA TGTGCCAGCAGCTCGAAGACAGGGTGGGCCTACGAGCAGTACTTC.

The genes are TRBV29-1 and TRBJ1-1; D is perhaps TRBD1 (6 bases). This CDR3 contains 12 residues. V was shortened by 1 base and J by 10 bases, with 13 bases between the two germline ends. Germline V gives CDR1 SQVTM, CDR2 ANQGSEA. CDR3 sequence: CSVEGQGRTAFF. CDR3 nucleotides: TGCAGCGTTGAAGGTCAGGGGAGAACAGCTTTCTTT.

This chain links TRBV10-2 with TRBJ2-1; 9 nucleotides match TRBD1. The junction had 12 bases not matched to a gene; V was cut back by 6 bases and J by 9 bases. CDR3 length: 15 amino acids. CDR1 WSHSY and CDR2 SAAADI come from the germline V gene. CDR3 in amino acids: CASRTDRGSSPEQFF. As DNA, the CDR3 is TGCGCCAGCAGGACGGACAGGGGATCTTCCCCTGAGCAGTTCTTC.